The rows below give T cell receptor beta chains drawn from one sample of a study of response to subunit inactivated influenza vaccine. TCRdb independently ran MiXCR on the RT-PCR reads; one entry per CDR3 protein. The sample has under 500,000 distinct CDR3 sequences, roughly 11% seen once; the top ten hold 10% to 15%. Sequences were derived from PBMCs from blood, sampled more than 35 days after vaccination. The source is a man in his fifties or sixties who received an inactivated influenza vaccine. CDR3s include the opening cysteine and the closing phenylalanine or tryptophan. A D gene is named only where the DNA matches it firmly. Clone size is shown for a subset of rows, as once, few, many or a class of expanded clone.

size: NA; J: TRBJ2-3; V: TRBV14; D: TRBD2; CDR3: CASSQATSGRARYF; DNA: TGTGCCAGCAGCCAGGCTACTAGCGGGAGGGCCAGGTATTTT
size: NA; J: TRBJ2-6; V: TRBV4-3; D: NA; CDR3: CASSQVVGSGANVLTF; DNA: TGCGCCAGCAGCCAAGTGGTCGGCTCTGGGGCCAACGTCCTGACTTTC
size: many; J: TRBJ2-7; V: TRBV5-1; D: TRBD1; CDR3: CASSPVTRQGAEQYF; DNA: TGCGCCAGCAGCCCCGTGACCAGACAGGGGGCGGAGCAGTACTTC
size: NA; J: TRBJ2-3; V: TRBV28; D: TRBD2; CDR3: CASSFSWREGSTDTQYF; DNA: TGTGCCAGCAGTTTCAGTTGGCGGGAGGGAAGCACAGATACGCAGTATTTT
size: NA; J: TRBJ2-6; V: TRBV10-3; D: TRBD2; CDR3: CAISGERGSGANVLTF; DNA: TGTGCCATCAGTGGGGAGCGGGGGAGTGGGGCCAACGTCCTGACTTTC
size: many; J: TRBJ1-1; V: TRBV7-2; D: NA; CDR3: CAATDWGGTEAFF; DNA: TGTGCCGCTACTGACTGGGGGGGCACTGAAGCTTTCTTT
size: NA; J: TRBJ2-1; V: TRBV24-1; D: NA; CDR3: CATSDFQGEQFF; DNA: TGTGCCACCAGTGATTTCCAGGGTGAGCAGTTCTTC
size: NA; J: TRBJ1-4; V: TRBV4-1; D: TRBD1; CDR3: CASSQESTGVGEKLFF; DNA: TGCGCCAGCAGCCAAGAGAGTACAGGGGTAGGTGAAAAACTGTTTTTT
size: few; J: TRBJ2-5; V: TRBV11-2; D: NA; CDR3: CASSSGWMLGTQYF; DNA: TGTGCCAGCAGCTCCGGATGGATGTTGGGGACCCAGTACTTC
size: NA; J: TRBJ2-4; V: TRBV20-1; D: NA; CDR3: CSARDTTRDCF; DNA: TGCAGTGCTAGAGATACAACCCGGGACTGTTTC
size: few; J: TRBJ2-5; V: TRBV10-3; D: NA; CDR3: CAISEWQGETQYF; DNA: TGTGCCATCAGTGAATGGCAGGGCGAGACCCAGTACTTC
size: many; J: TRBJ1-1; V: TRBV4-3; D: NA; CDR3: CASSQERGVRTEAFF; DNA: TGCGCCAGCAGCCAAGAACGGGGAGTTAGGACTGAAGCTTTCTTT
size: many; J: TRBJ1-1; V: TRBV4-3; D: NA; CDR3: CASSQDIRGSTEAFF; DNA: TGCGCCAGCAGCCAAGATATCAGGGGTAGCACTGAAGCTTTCTTT
size: many; J: TRBJ1-4; V: TRBV6-5; D: NA; CDR3: CASSYARGNEKLFF; DNA: TGTGCCAGCAGTTACGCCAGGGGCAATGAAAAACTGTTTTTT
size: few; J: TRBJ2-1; V: TRBV18; D: TRBD2; CDR3: CASSSRTSGMGGNEQFF; DNA: TGTGCCAGCTCATCTCGGACTAGCGGGATGGGGGGTAATGAGCAGTTCTTC
size: many; J: TRBJ2-7; V: TRBV29-1; D: NA; CDR3: CSVELRGRDYEQYF; DNA: TGCAGCGTTGAGTTGAGGGGGAGGGACTACGAGCAGTACTTC
size: few; J: TRBJ2-7; V: TRBV7-9; D: NA; CDR3: CASSFVPGSSYEQYF; DNA: TGTGCCAGCAGCTTTGTACCAGGGAGCTCCTACGAGCAGTACTTC
size: few; J: TRBJ2-7; V: TRBV12-3/TRBV12-4; D: NA; CDR3: CASTSSLRVEQYF; DNA: TGTGCCAGCACCTCCAGCTTGAGGGTCGAGCAGTACTTC
size: few; J: TRBJ2-3; V: TRBV15; D: NA; CDR3: CATSRPPDTQYF; DNA: TGTGCCACCAGCAGACCCCCAGATACGCAGTATTTT
size: many; J: TRBJ1-1; V: TRBV6-1; D: NA; CDR3: CASSPTVSNTEAFF; DNA: TGTGCCAGCAGCCCTACGGTTTCGAACACTGAAGCTTTCTTT
size: NA; J: TRBJ1-2; V: TRBV12-3/TRBV12-4; D: TRBD1; CDR3: CASSTRQGMGYGYTF; DNA: TGTGCCAGCAGCACTCGACAGGGTATGGGCTATGGCTACACCTTC
size: NA; J: TRBJ1-2; V: TRBV18; D: NA; CDR3: CASSPKDYGYTF; DNA: TGTGCCAGCTCCCCCAAGGACTATGGCTACACCTTC
size: NA; J: TRBJ2-3; V: TRBV24-1; D: TRBD1; CDR3: CATSDPVTGDRADTQYF; DNA: TGTGCCACCAGTGACCCCGTGACAGGGGATCGGGCAGATACGCAGTATTTT
size: NA; J: TRBJ2-7; V: TRBV28; D: TRBD2; CDR3: CASSYRTSGTPYEQYF; DNA: TGTGCCAGCAGTTACCGGACTAGCGGGACCCCCTACGAGCAGTACTTC
size: few; J: TRBJ2-7; V: TRBV14; D: NA; CDR3: CASSPFSGGYEQYF; DNA: TGTGCCAGCAGCCCCTTTTCTGGGGGTTACGAGCAGTACTTC
size: few; J: TRBJ1-4; V: TRBV5-1; D: NA; CDR3: CASSNGGAEKLFF; DNA: TGCGCCAGCAGCAACGGGGGTGCTGAAAAACTGTTTTTT
size: few; J: TRBJ1-1; V: TRBV11-1; D: NA; CDR3: CASSLADWGALLNTEAFF; DNA: TGTGCCAGCAGCTTAGCAGATTGGGGGGCCTTATTGAACACTGAAGCTTTCTTT
size: NA; J: TRBJ2-7; V: TRBV4-3; D: NA; CDR3: CASSQEGVPSYEQYF; DNA: TGCGCCAGCAGCCAAGAGGGGGTGCCCTCCTACGAGCAGTACTTC
size: many; J: TRBJ2-3; V: TRBV20-1; D: TRBD2; CDR3: CSAGTTSPATDTQYF; DNA: TGCAGTGCTGGCACGACTAGCCCCGCAACAGATACGCAGTATTTT
size: many; J: TRBJ1-2; V: TRBV12-3/TRBV12-4; D: NA; CDR3: CASSLARQRINYGYTF; DNA: TGTGCCAGCAGCCTCGCAAGACAGAGAATTAACTATGGCTACACCTTC
size: many; J: TRBJ1-2; V: TRBV6-5; D: NA; CDR3: CASSSLRGRGLYGYTF; DNA: TGTGCCAGCAGTTCATTAAGGGGCAGGGGCCTCTATGGCTACACCTTC
size: few; J: TRBJ2-1; V: TRBV27; D: TRBD2; CDR3: CASSSGWRGGLNEQFF; DNA: TGTGCCAGCAGTTCTGGATGGCGGGGGGGCCTCAATGAGCAGTTCTTC
size: few; J: TRBJ2-3; V: TRBV6-1; D: TRBD2; CDR3: CASSEVAGGGDTQYF; DNA: TGTGCCAGCAGTGAAGTGGCGGGGGGGGGAGATACGCAGTATTTT
size: NA; J: TRBJ2-1; V: TRBV3-1; D: TRBD1; CDR3: CASSDDRVVHEQFF; DNA: TGTGCCAGCAGCGACGACAGGGTAGTGCATGAGCAGTTCTTC
size: few; J: TRBJ1-2; V: TRBV12-3/TRBV12-4; D: NA; CDR3: CASRGRDGYTF; DNA: TGTGCCAGCAGGGGCAGGGATGGCTACACCTTC
size: NA; J: TRBJ2-5; V: TRBV20-1; D: NA; CDR3: CSARDSPQETQYF; DNA: TGCAGTGCTAGAGACAGCCCTCAAGAGACCCAGTACTTC
size: few; J: TRBJ1-3; V: TRBV12-3/TRBV12-4; D: NA; CDR3: CASRDGWGSGNTIYF; DNA: TGTGCCAGCAGAGACGGTTGGGGGTCTGGAAACACCATATATTTT